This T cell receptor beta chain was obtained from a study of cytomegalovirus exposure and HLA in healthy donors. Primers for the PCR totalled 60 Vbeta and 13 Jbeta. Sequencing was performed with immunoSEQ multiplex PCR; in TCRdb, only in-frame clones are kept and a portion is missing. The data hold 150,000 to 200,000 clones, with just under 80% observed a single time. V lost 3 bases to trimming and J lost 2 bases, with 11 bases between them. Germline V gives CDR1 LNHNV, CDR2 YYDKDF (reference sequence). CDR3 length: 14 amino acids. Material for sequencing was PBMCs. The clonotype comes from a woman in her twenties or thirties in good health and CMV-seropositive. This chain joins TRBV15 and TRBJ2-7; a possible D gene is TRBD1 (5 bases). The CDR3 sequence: CATSRTVGAYEQYF. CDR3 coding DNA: TGTGCCACCAGCAGGACAGTAGGGGCCTACGAGCAGTACTTC.